Given below is one TCR beta chain in context. The entry originates in a study of CXCR3-negative and CXCR3-positive naive CD8 T cells. CDR1 and CDR2 from the germline V gene are SQVTM and ANQGSEA. The CDR3 has 14 residues. Preparation of TRB cDNA libraries relied on 5' RACE carrying UMI labels. TCRdb reprocessed the 5' RACE reads, keeping one entry per CDR3 protein, no DNA. The sample has about 40,000 distinct CDR3 sequences. The sample taken for sequencing was memory CD8+ T cells from blood. The V call is TRBV29-1, the J call TRBJ2-3; TCRdb calls TRBD2, which cannot be checked without DNA. This sequence originates from a human donor in good health. Some clones in this sample may be carry-over from other donors' samples. The chain's CDR3 is CSVDRLAGTDTQYF.